The sequence of this T cell receptor (beta chain) was determined in a study of blood T cell repertoires in COVID-19. Study-wide background: PBMCs, B-cell-depleted T cells, or T cells were the source of the cDNA or gDNA that made up the material.

In the study's own analysis: Amplified reference gene primers provided the basis for estimating nucleated cell counts. Produced via immunoSEQ multiplex PCR; TCRdb's table is partial and in-frame only. That table supplies the V and J calls and clone size; D and trimming were determined from the DNA. The sample holds 130,000 to 150,000 clones, 75% to 85% seen once. V lost 5 bases and J lost 2, with 7 bases in between. This CDR3 comprises 12 residues. The V gene's germline CDR1 is MNHNY and CDR2 SVGAGI (reference sequence). The sequence came from a man aged 65 to 79 who had recovered from COVID-19. What was sequenced was peripheral blood. The chain joins TRBV6-6 to TRBJ2-7; D is possibly TRBD2 (5 bases). The CDR3 bases are TGTGCCAGCAGTCCCGGGGCCTACGAGCAGTACTTC. This gives the protein CASSPGAYEQYF.